These 30 T cell receptor beta chains share one sample of origin, sequenced in a study of neurological immune-mediated disorders. Sample time point: longitudinal time-point 1 (baseline). TCRdb passed the 5' RACE reads through MiXCR, listing each CDR3 protein once. The sample has tens of thousands of distinct CDR3 sequences; roughly 13% are singletons. Source material: PBMCs. The source of these receptors is a female donor with HTLV-1-associated myelopathy (HAM/TSP).

In regard to this clonotype: A junction boundary mismatches the germline segment, possibly from a read error. V usage is TRBV5-1 and J usage is TRBJ2-7; D uncertain. Germline V gene sequence: CDR1 SGHRS, CDR2 YFSETQ. The CDR3 spans 14 residues. The CDR3 DNA sequence: TGCGCCAACAGCTTGGTGGGGAACGGCTACAAGCAGTACTTC. Amino acids: CANSLVGNGYKQYF.

This clonotype has at least ten counts. This chain's CDR3 is CASTLTGREKEQYF. The DNA of the CDR3 is TGCGCCAGCACTTTGACGGGACGAGAGAAGGAGCAGTACTTC. V is TRBV5-1 and J is TRBJ2-7; D is tentatively TRBD1 or TRBD2 (5 bases each). Germline V gene sequence: CDR1 SGHRS, CDR2 YFSETQ. V was pared by 6 bases and J by 7 bases, with 20 bases between. CDR3 size: 14 residues. The full variable domain, its missing parts supplied by reference TRBV5-1 and TRBJ2-7, is KAGVTQTPRYLIKTRGQQVTLSCSPISGHRSVSWYQQTPGQGLQFLFEYFSETQRNKGNFPGRFSGRQFSNSRSEMNVSTLELGDSALYLCASTLTGREKEQYFGPGTRLTVT.

Many counts were recorded for this clonotype. This chain uses TRBV7-6 with TRBJ2-3; perhaps TRBD2 as D (6 bases). The V gene lost 1 base and the J gene lost 6 bases, with 11 bases spanning the gap. The CDR3 has 14 amino acids. Per germline, CDR1 SGHVS and CDR2 FNYEAQ. The CDR3 sequence is CASSLVAAGDTQYF. For the CDR3, the DNA is TGTGCCAGCAGCTTAGTAGCGGCGGGGGATACGCAGTATTTT. The full variable domain, its missing parts supplied by reference TRBV7-6 and TRBJ2-3, is GAGVSQSPRYKVTKRGQDVALRCDPISGHVSLYWYRQALGQGPEFLTYFNYEAQQDKSGLPNDRFSAERPEGSISTLTIQRTEQRDSAMYRCASSLVAAGDTQYFGPGTRLTVL.

This clonotype was counted many times. The V gene is TRBV10-3, the J gene TRBJ2-2; D uncertain. V lost 8 bases and J lost 2, with 15 bases in between. Germline CDR1 ENHRY, CDR2 SYGVKD. There are 15 residues in the CDR3. The CDR3 here is CAIRPPPENTGELFF. The CDR3 DNA sequence: TGTGCCATCCGCCCCCCCCCAGAAAACACCGGGGAGCTGTTTTTT.

At least ten counts were recorded for this clonotype. The chain couples TRBV12-3 or TRBV12-4 to TRBJ1-2; D is undetermined. The V end was cut by 0 bases, the J end by 5 bases, with 10 bases between. The CDR3 is 14 amino acids. The CDR3 loop is CASSLAAGGYGYTF. The CDR3 nucleotides read TGTGCCAGCAGTTTAGCGGCAGGAGGGTATGGCTACACCTTC.

This clonotype was seen repeatedly, ten times or more. The rearrangement joins TRBV20-1 to TRBJ2-5; the D is unclear. Trimming removed 5 bases at V and 2 bases at J, with 9 bases between. Germline V gene lookup returns CDR1 DFQATT and CDR2 SNEGSKA (reference sequence). The CDR3 has 12 residues. The CDR3 DNA follows: TGCAGTGCTCAGCCACATCAAGAGACCCAGTACTTC. This codes for CSAQPHQETQYF.

Details on this clonotype: A much bigger clone sits one base away, suggesting this may be a read error. The chain recombines TRBV5-1 with TRBJ1-1; possible D gene TRBD1, 6 bases. Germline V lookup: CDR1 SGHRS, CDR2 YFSETQ. This CDR3 has 16 amino acids. The CDR3, as DNA: TGCACCAGCAGCTTGGGACCCCTACAGGGAGTTATTGAAGCTTTCTTT. Residues: CTSSLGPLQGVIEAFF.

V gene TRBV14 combines with J gene TRBJ1-3; D may be TRBD1 (6 bases). Between the trimmed V and J ends, which lost 0 bases and 2 bases, there was a span of 14 bases. The CDR3 is 17 amino acids. CDR1 is SGHDN and CDR2 is FVKESK in the germline V gene. Here the CDR3 DNA reads TGTGCCAGCAGCCAAGACGGGGGCGCGAGGGCTGGAAACACCATATATTTT. Translation gives CASSQDGGARAGNTIYF.

This sequence joins TRBV5-1 and TRBJ2-7; unclear D gene. The germline V gene encodes CDR1 SGHRS and CDR2 YFSETQ. There are 14 residues in the CDR3. V was clipped by 0 bases and J by 0 bases, with 7 bases between them. Here the CDR3 DNA reads TGCGCCAGCAGCTTGGGGCGGCCCTCCTACGAGCAGTACTTC. It is translated as CASSLGRPSYEQYF.

In its sample, this clonotype was seen a few times. The chain has TRBV5-1 and TRBJ2-1; no definite D call. Trimming removed 0 bases at V and 7 bases at J, with 11 bases between. The CDR3 extends over 14 amino acids. CDR1 and CDR2 from the germline V gene are SGHRS and YFSETQ. CDR3 coding DNA: TGCGCCAGCAGCTTGGCTCTAGGTGGGAATGAGCAGTTCTTC. It specifies CASSLALGGNEQFF.

CDR3 residues: CASSRLGQGETQYF. The CDR3 coding sequence is TGTGCCAGCAGCCGCCTCGGACAGGGAGAGACCCAGTACTTC. The chain carries TRBV3-1 and TRBJ2-5, with 8 bases aligning to TRBD1. Germline V gene sequence: CDR1 LGHDT, CDR2 YNNKEL (reference sequence). V gave up 4 bases and J gave up 4 bases; unmatched junction bases: 5. This CDR3 is built from 14 residues.

In this sample, this clonotype turned up many times. This rearrangement joins TRBV5-1 to TRBJ2-3; 8 bases agree with TRBD2. CDR3 length equals 17 residues. Germline assignment: CDR1 SGHRS and CDR2 YFSETQ. V was pared by 3 bases and J by 2 bases, with 11 bases of the junction left unmatched. The CDR3: CASSSLAGGRYTDTQYF. In DNA form, the CDR3 reads TGCGCCAGCAGCTCCTTGGCGGGGGGCCGTTACACAGATACGCAGTATTTT.

This clonotype appeared once. The CDR3 here is CASSFPALAGGTYNEQFF. The CDR3 coding sequence is TGCGCCAGCAGCTTCCCGGCACTAGCGGGGGGCACCTACAATGAGCAGTTCTTC. The chain is built from TRBV5-1 and TRBJ2-1; 12 nucleotides line up with TRBD2. The length of the CDR3 is 18 residues. CDR1 is SGHRS, CDR2 YFSETQ, per germline. J lost 2 bases, V lost 2 bases, and 8 bases had no gene match.

This clonotype appeared many times. The genes are TRBV12-3 or TRBV12-4 and TRBJ2-7; D is ambiguous. V lost 4 bases to trimming and J lost 3 bases, with 7 bases between them. This CDR3 contains 12 residues. The CDR3 reads CASSSSNYEQYF. The CDR3 region has the DNA TGTGCCAGCAGTTCCTCCAACTACGAGCAGTACTTC.

The chain carries TRBV7-2 and TRBJ2-6; no definite D call. The CDR3 is 16 residues long. V was shortened by 3 bases and J by 3 bases, with 12 bases between the two germline ends. Germline V gene lookup returns CDR1 SGHTA and CDR2 FQGNSA. The CDR3 DNA follows: TGTGCCAGCAGCTTCTTCGACGGGTATGGGGCCAACGTCCTGACTTTC. This encodes CASSFFDGYGANVLTF.

The rearrangement links TRBV4-2 to TRBJ2-2; no clear D gene. CDR3 size: 18 residues. Germline V gene sequence: CDR1 LGHNA, CDR2 YNFKEQ. The V end lost 0 bases, the J end lost 2 bases, and 16 bases lay between the germline ends. The chain's CDR3 is CASSQDTVGSENTGELFF. DNA of the CDR3: TGTGCCAGCAGCCAAGATACGGTTGGCAGCGAAAACACCGGGGAGCTGTTTTTT.

The sample holds many counts of this clonotype. The DNA of the CDR3 is TGTGCCAGCAGTCTCCAGTCGGATACGCAGTATTTT. This encodes CASSLQSDTQYF. The chain uses TRBV28 and TRBJ2-3; D not resolved. The CDR3 is 12 amino acids. Germline V lookup: CDR1 MDHEN, CDR2 SYDVKM. Trimming shortened V by 5 bases and J by 6 bases, and 9 bases separated the two germline ends.

This clonotype was counted at least ten times. The chain couples TRBV7-9 to TRBJ2-3; 8 nucleotides align to TRBD1. Germline V gene data show CDR1 as SEHNR and CDR2 as FQNEAQ (reference sequence). With V trimmed by 2 bases and J by 4 bases, 8 bases remained unmatched. This CDR3 is built from 16 residues. The CDR3 loop is CASSLTTGGKADTQYF. The CDR3 nucleotides read TGTGCCAGCAGCTTAACTACAGGGGGGAAGGCAGATACGCAGTATTTT.

This clonotype has just a few counts. The J gene is TRBJ1-5, the V gene TRBV28; 8 nucleotides agree with TRBD1. After removal of 5 bases from V and 1 base from J, the junction contained 7 bases not matched to a gene. The CDR3 runs to 16 residues. CDR1 MDHEN and CDR2 SYDVKM come from the germline V gene. DNA for the CDR3: TGTGCCAGCAGTCCTGGGAACAGGGGGAGCAATCAGCCCCAGCATTTT. Translated: CASSPGNRGSNQPQHF.

This clonotype was recorded many times. This sequence joins TRBV20-1 and TRBJ1-2, with D hard to call. The length of the CDR3 is 12 residues. Trimming removed 3 bases from V and 1 base from J, with 6 bases in between. The V gene's germline CDR1 is DFQATT and CDR2 SNEGSKA (reference sequence). CDR3: CSASGSNYGYTF. CDR3 DNA: TGCAGTGCTAGTGGCAGTAACTATGGCTACACCTTC.

The chain couples TRBV5-1 to TRBJ2-2; D not resolved. Trimming took off 3 bases at V and 5 bases at J, with 8 bases between the two ends. The CDR3 is made up of 13 amino acids. Germline lookup yields CDR1 SGHRS and CDR2 YFSETQ. The CDR3 nucleotides read TGCGCCAGCAGCTCCTCAATTACCGGGGAGCTGTTTTTT. It yields the protein CASSSSITGELFF.

This clonotype was observed many times. The chain recombines TRBV5-6 with TRBJ2-1, with D unresolved. The V end lost 4 bases, the J end lost 4 bases, and 9 bases lay between the germline ends. Germline values: CDR1 SGHDT, CDR2 YYEEEE. This CDR3 has 13 amino acids. In DNA, the CDR3 is TGTGCCAGCAGCGTTGTTGGGTACAATGAGCAGTTCTTC. Protein product: CASSVVGYNEQFF.

This clonotype was seen many times. This chain connects TRBV5-1 to TRBJ2-1, with 9 bases lining up with TRBD2. Germline V gene sequence: CDR1 SGHRS, CDR2 YFSETQ. The CDR3 has 14 residues. V shed 6 bases, J shed 3 bases, and the junction held 4 bases outside the gene matches. The CDR3 bases are TGCGCCAGCACTGGGACTAGCCACTACAATGAGCAGTTCTTC. Its translation: CASTGTSHYNEQFF.

This clonotype was counted at least ten times. The chain employs TRBV4-1 and TRBJ2-6, with 9 bases lining up with TRBD1. V was clipped by 1 base and J by 0 bases; unmatched bases: 7. Germline V gene data show CDR1 as MGHRA and CDR2 as YSYEKL. There are 19 residues in the CDR3. This chain's CDR3 is CASSQGKRTGVSGANVLTF. The CDR3 coding sequence is TGCGCCAGCAGCCAAGGGAAGCGGACAGGGGTCTCTGGGGCCAACGTCCTGACTTTC.

This clonotype was found many times. The DNA of the CDR3 is TGTGCCAGCAGTCCCCGGGACAGGGGGCACCTTAACTATGGCTACACCTTC. Encoded protein: CASSPRDRGHLNYGYTF. The chain has TRBV2 and TRBJ1-2; the match to TRBD1 covers 12 bases. V lost 5 bases, J lost 1 base, and 8 bases stayed unmatched. The CDR3 has 17 residues. CDR1 SNHLY and CDR2 FYNNEI come from the germline V gene.

At least ten counts were recorded for this clonotype. This rearrangement joins TRBV7-9 to TRBJ2-3; D might be TRBD2 (6 bases). The CDR3 totals 16 residues. CDR1 is SEHNR and CDR2 is FQNEAQ in the germline V gene (reference sequence). Trimming cost V 0 bases and J 8 bases, with 18 bases left between them. The chain's CDR3 is CASSLARPRSGGTQYF. The CDR3 DNA reads as TGTGCCAGCAGCTTAGCGCGGCCGCGGTCCGGGGGTACGCAGTATTTT. The complete variable domain, with remaining parts taken from reference TRBV7-9 and TRBJ2-3, reads DTGVSQNPRHKITKRGQNVTFRCDPISEHNRLYWYRQTLGQGPEFLTYFQNEAQLEKSRLLSDRFSAERPKGSFSTLEIQRTEQGDSAMYLCASSLARPRSGGTQYFGPGTRLTVL.

This clonotype was counted at least ten times. This chain joins TRBV20-1 and TRBJ2-3, with no clear D. Trimming left V 3 bases short and J 1 base short, with 17 bases between. Germline V gives CDR1 DFQATT, CDR2 SNEGSKA (reference sequence). This CDR3 has 16 residues. In DNA form, the CDR3 reads TGCAGTGCTAGCGTGTATTCGGGCGGACGCACAGATACGCAGTATTTT. It is translated as CSASVYSGGRTDTQYF.

This clonotype showed up many times. The chain is built from TRBV7-2 and TRBJ2-7; 10 nucleotides match TRBD1. The V gene's germline CDR1 is SGHTA and CDR2 FQGNSA. CDR3 length: 17 residues. V dropped 5 bases and J dropped 3; count of bases not matched to a gene: 13. CDR3 region: CASSPIGWTGGSYEQYF. As DNA, the CDR3 is TGTGCCAGCAGCCCCATCGGGTGGACAGGGGGGAGCTACGAGCAGTACTTC. The full variable domain, its missing parts supplied by reference TRBV7-2 and TRBJ2-7, is GAGVSQSPSNKVTEKGKDVELRCDPISGHTALYWYRQSLGQGLEFLIYFQGNSAPDKSGLPSDRFSAERTGGSVSTLTIQRTQQEDSAVYLCASSPIGWTGGSYEQYFGPGTRLTVT.

This clonotype was detected many times. The V gene is TRBV6-1, the J gene TRBJ2-7; possibly TRBD2 for D (6 bases). Germline V gives CDR1 MNHNS, CDR2 SASEGT. The V end was cut by 7 bases, the J end by 3 bases, with 22 bases between. This CDR3 contains 16 residues. The CDR3 DNA reads as TGTGCCAGCACGCGGGGCATGGCAGGGTCGCACTACGAGCAGTACTTC. Translated: CASTRGMAGSHYEQYF.

The chain recombines TRBV18 with TRBJ1-1; possible D gene TRBD1, 5 bases. This CDR3 region has 14 residues. Per the germline V gene, CDR1 is KGHSH and CDR2 is LQKENI. Trimming took 3 bases from V and 5 from J, leaving 13 bases between them. CDR3 in amino acids: CASSPGAGRTEAFF. The CDR3 DNA follows: TGTGCCAGCTCACCTGGAGCAGGGCGAACTGAAGCTTTCTTT.